Sequencing of this T cell receptor beta chain was carried out in a study of T cells in Graves' hyperthyroidism and ophthalmopathy. Study-level points and caveats: Researchers found most expanded thyroid clonotypes above 0.001 in blood as well.

Graves' hyperthyroidism qualified as stable when ophthalmopathy did not progress within 18 months. Exclusion criteria comprised uncontrolled infection, other autoimmune disease, pregnancy or lactation. Amplification of TCR beta CDR3 regions was performed using RNA transcripts as template. The HTBI primer set served for first-round RT-PCR of the TCR CDR3. MiXCR was run by TCRdb on the multiplex PCR reads, yielding one entry per CDR3 protein. The data show around 520,000 distinct CDR3 sequences, approximately 14% seen once. On this clonotype: Its specificity is unknown.

Trimming took 5 bases from V and 4 from J; bases not matched to a gene: 7. This CDR3 spans 14 amino acids. From germline, CDR1 is MNHEY and CDR2 SMNVEV (reference sequence). V and J are TRBV27 and TRBJ2-7, with 8 bases matching TRBD1. The specimen was blood. The sequence derives from a woman in her thirties or forties with Graves' hyperthyroidism. Written as DNA, the CDR3 is TGTGCCAGCAGTACCGGGACAGGATGGTACGAGCAGTACTTC. It specifies CASSTGTGWYEQYF.